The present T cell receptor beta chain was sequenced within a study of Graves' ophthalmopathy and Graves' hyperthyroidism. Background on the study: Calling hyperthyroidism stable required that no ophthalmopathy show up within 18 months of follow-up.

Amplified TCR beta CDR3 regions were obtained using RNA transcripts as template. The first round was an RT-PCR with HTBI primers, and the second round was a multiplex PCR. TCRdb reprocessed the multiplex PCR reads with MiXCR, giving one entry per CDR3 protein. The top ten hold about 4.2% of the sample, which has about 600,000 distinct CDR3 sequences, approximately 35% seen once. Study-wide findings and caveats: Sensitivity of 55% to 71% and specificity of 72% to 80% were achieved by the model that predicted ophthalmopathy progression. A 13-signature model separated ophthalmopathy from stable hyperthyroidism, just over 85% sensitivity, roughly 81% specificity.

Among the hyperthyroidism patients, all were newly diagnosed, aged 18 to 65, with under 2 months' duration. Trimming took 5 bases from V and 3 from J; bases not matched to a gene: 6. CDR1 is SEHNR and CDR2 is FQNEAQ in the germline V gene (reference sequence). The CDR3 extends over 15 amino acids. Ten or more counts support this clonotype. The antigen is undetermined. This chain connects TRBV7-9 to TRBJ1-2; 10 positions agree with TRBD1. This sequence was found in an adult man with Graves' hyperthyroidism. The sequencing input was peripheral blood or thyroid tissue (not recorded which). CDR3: CASSPRQGAYYGYTF. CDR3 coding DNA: TGTGCCAGCAGCCCTCGACAGGGGGCTTACTATGGCTACACCTTC.